This TCR beta chain was sequenced during a study of untreated major depressive disorder. CDR1 and CDR2 (germline): MRHNA, SNTAGT. V shed 4 bases, J shed 2 bases, and the junction held 2 bases outside the gene matches. The CDR3 length is 16 residues. Sequencing used immunoSEQ multiplex PCR; TCRdb keeps in-frame clones, though not all of them. The data contain 20,000 to 25,000 clones, around 87% of them singletons. This rearrangement joins TRBV6-4 to TRBJ2-1, with TRBD2 identical over 13 bases. The source material was CD4+ T cells from PBMCs. The clonotype originates from a woman aged 25 to 39 in good health. As DNA, the CDR3 is TGTGCCAGCAGTGTCGGGACTAGCGGGGCCTACAATGAGCAGTTCTTC. Protein: CASSVGTSGAYNEQFF.